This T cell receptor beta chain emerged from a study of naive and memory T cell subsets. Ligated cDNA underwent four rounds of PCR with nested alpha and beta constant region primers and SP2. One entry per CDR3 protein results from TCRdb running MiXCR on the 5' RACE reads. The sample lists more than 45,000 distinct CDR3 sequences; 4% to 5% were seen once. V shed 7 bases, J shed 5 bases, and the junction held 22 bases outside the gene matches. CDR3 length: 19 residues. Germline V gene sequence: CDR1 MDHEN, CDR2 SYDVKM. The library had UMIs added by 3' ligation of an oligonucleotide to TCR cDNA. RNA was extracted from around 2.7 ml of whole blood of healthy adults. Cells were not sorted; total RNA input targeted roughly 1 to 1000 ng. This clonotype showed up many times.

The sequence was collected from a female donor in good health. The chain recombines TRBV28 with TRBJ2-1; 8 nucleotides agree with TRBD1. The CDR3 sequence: CASTPPRTNRDRTNNEQFF. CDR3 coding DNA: TGTGCCAGCACCCCACCCCGCACAAACCGGGACAGGACCAACAATGAGCAGTTCTTC.